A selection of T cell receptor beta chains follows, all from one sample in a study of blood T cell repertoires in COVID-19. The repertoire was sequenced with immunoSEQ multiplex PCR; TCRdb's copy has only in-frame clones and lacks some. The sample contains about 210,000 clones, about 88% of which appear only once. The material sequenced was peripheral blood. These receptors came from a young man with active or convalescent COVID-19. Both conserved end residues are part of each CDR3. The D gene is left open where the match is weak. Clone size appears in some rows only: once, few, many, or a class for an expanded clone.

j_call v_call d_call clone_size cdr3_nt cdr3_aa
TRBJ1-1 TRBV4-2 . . TGTGCCAGCAGCCAAGGACGACAGAACACTGAAGCTTTCTTT CASSQGRQNTEAFF
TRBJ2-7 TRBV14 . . TGTGCCAGCAGCCCTGTGTTCTCTGTCTCAGGGGACCTCTACGAGCAGTACTTC CASSPVFSVSGDLYEQYF
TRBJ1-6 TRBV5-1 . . TGCGCCAGCGGGGAGAATTCACCCCTCCACTTT CASGENSPLHF
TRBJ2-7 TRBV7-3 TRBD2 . TGTGCCAGCAGCCGGGGACTAGCCAACGAGCAGTACTTC CASSRGLANEQYF
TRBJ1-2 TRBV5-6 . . TGTGCCAGCAGCTTGCGGACTCCTAGCTATGGCTACACCTTC CASSLRTPSYGYTF
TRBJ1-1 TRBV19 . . TGTGCCAGTAGTACCGGGATCGCCACTGAAGCTTTCTTT CASSTGIATEAFF
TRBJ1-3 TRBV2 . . TGTGCCAGCATTGAGGAGACTGGAAACACCATATATTTT CASIEETGNTIYF
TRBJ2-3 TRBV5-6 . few TGTGCCAGCAGCTTGGGGGGCCACACAGATACGCAGTATTTT CASSLGGHTDTQYF
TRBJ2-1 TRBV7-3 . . TGTGCCAGCAGCTTAAGAGGGTCGTCTCTTTTCTTC CASSLRGSSLFF
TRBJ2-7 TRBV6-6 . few TGTGCCAGCAGGACGGGAAGCTCCTACGAGCAGTACTTC CASRTGSSYEQYF
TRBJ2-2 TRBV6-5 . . TGTGCCAGCAGCATTTTACAGGGAAACACCGGGGAGCTGTTTTTT CASSILQGNTGELFF
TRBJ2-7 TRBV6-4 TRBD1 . TGTGCCAGCACCGTAGGACAGGGGGTGGGGGAGCAGTACTTC CASTVGQGVGEQYF
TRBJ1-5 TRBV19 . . TGTGCCAGTAGTATCTCGGCCAGGGGATTGAATCAGCCCCAGCATTTT CASSISARGLNQPQHF
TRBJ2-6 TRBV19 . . TGTGCCAGTAGTATTGGGCGTTTATCTGGGGCCAACGTCCTGACTTTC CASSIGRLSGANVLTF
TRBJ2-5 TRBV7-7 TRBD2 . TGTGCTAGCAGCAACCTAGCGGGAGGCTCCCAGTACTTC CASSNLAGGSQYF
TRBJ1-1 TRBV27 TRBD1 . TGTGCCAGCAGTAGGGGGACAGGTGAAGCTTTCTTT CASSRGTGEAFF
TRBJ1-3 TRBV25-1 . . TGTGCCAGCAGTGACTTAGTCGGGGACTCTGGAAACACCATATATTTT CASSDLVGDSGNTIYF
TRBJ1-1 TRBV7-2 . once TGTGCCAGCAGCCCTTACACTGAAGCTTTCTTT CASSPYTEAFF
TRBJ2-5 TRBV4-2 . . TGTGCCAGCAGCCAAGATGGGGACAATCAAGAGACCCAGTACTTC CASSQDGDNQETQYF